This T cell receptor (beta chain) comes out of a study of PD-L1 blockade in urothelial cancer. About the research overall: Patients with male sex and bladder-origin urothelial cancer accounted for about nine tenths of the roughly 29 enrolled.

The data were produced by immunoSEQ multiplex PCR, yet TCRdb's version contains in-frame clones alone and is incomplete. The sample carries fewer than 45,000 clones, 75% to 85% recorded once. Time point given: pretreatment peripheral blood. The CDR3 runs to 13 residues. Germline V gene lookup returns CDR1 LNHDA and CDR2 SQIVND (reference sequence). V was pared by 6 bases and J by 6 bases, with 2 bases of the junction left unmatched. The source of this sequence is a man between 60 and 75 years old with urothelial cancer. V gene TRBV19 combines with J gene TRBJ2-4; 10 bases align to TRBD1. Sequenced material: PBMCs, taken around atezolizumab (anti-PD-L1) treatment. The CDR3 DNA follows: TGTGCCAGTAGCGGGACAGGGGCAAACATTCAGTACTTC. Encoded protein: CASSGTGANIQYF.